Following are 14 T cell receptor beta chains from one sample sequenced in a study of cytotoxic CD8 clonotypes in ibrutinib-treated CLL. The data were produced by immunoSEQ multiplex PCR, yet TCRdb's version contains in-frame clones alone and is incomplete. Of about 200,000 clones listed, roughly three quarters are singletons. The specimen was PBMCs, collected after 12 months of ibrutinib treatment. The receptors stem from a human donor with chronic lymphocytic leukemia.

This chain links TRBV15 with TRBJ1-5; unclear D gene. Germline CDR1 is LNHNV and CDR2 is YYDKDF (reference sequence). The CDR3 contains 13 residues. Trimming took 0 bases from V and 7 from J, leaving 7 bases between them. The CDR3 loop is CATSRDPGQPQHF. The CDR3 bases are TGTGCCACCAGCAGAGATCCCGGCCAGCCCCAGCATTTT.

The V call is TRBV5-6, the J call TRBJ2-1; 7 bases are shared with TRBD1. Germline CDR1 and CDR2: SGHDT and YYEEEE. The ends lost 4 bases at V and 10 bases at J; junction bases unmatched: 14. The CDR3 totals 15 residues. The chain's CDR3 is CASSSEPTGWEEQFF. The CDR3 DNA follows: TGTGCCAGCAGCAGCGAACCGACAGGGTGGGAGGAGCAGTTCTTC.

This chain joins TRBV5-1 and TRBJ2-7; possibly TRBD1 for D (6 bases). V shed 4 bases and J shed 0 bases, with 14 bases lying between them. The CDR3 is made up of 15 amino acids. CDR1 is SGHRS and CDR2 is YFSETQ in the germline V gene. In nucleotides, the CDR3 is TGCGCCAGCAGCCCGGTGCCAGGGGACTCCTACGAGCAGTACTTC. Its protein is CASSPVPGDSYEQYF.

CDR3 sequence (DNA): TGCAGCGTTGGCCGTACAGCCACTGAAGCTTTCTTT. Translating it yields CSVGRTATEAFF. V gene TRBV29-1 combines with J gene TRBJ1-1; D remains unclear. CDR3 length: 12 amino acids. The V end was cut by 4 bases, the J end by 4 bases, with 10 bases between. Germline CDR1 reads SQVTM; CDR2 reads ANQGSEA. Full variable domain (outside the CDR3, taken from reference TRBV29-1 and TRBJ1-1): SAVISQKPSRDICQRGTSLTIQCQVDSQVTMMFWYRQQPGQSLTLIATANQGSEATYESGFVIDKFPISRPNLTFSTLTVSNMSPEDSSIYLCSVGRTATEAFFGQGTRLTVV.

The V call is TRBV2, the J call TRBJ2-7; tentatively, D is TRBD1 or TRBD2 (6 bases each). Looked up from germline, CDR1 is SNHLY and CDR2 is FYNNEI. CDR3 size: 14 residues. V gave up 4 bases and J gave up 6 bases, with 16 bases separating them. In DNA, the CDR3 is TGTGCCAGCAGTGGCGGGACATGGGGTTTCGAGCAGTACTTC. Its protein product is CASSGGTWGFEQYF.

The chain carries TRBV19 and TRBJ2-2; D is perhaps TRBD1 (6 bases). This CDR3 comprises 16 residues. Germline V gives CDR1 LNHDA, CDR2 SQIVND (reference sequence). V was cut by 4 bases and J by 5 bases, with 17 bases left in between. The CDR3: CASSTQGSLGTGELFF. The CDR3 DNA reads as TGTGCCAGTAGTACACAGGGTTCCCTTGGTACCGGGGAGCTGTTTTTT.

V is TRBV30 and J is TRBJ1-4, with a weak D call TRBD1 (6 bases). Germline V gene lookup returns CDR1 GTSNPN and CDR2 SVGIG (reference sequence). The CDR3 contains 12 residues. Trimming took off 8 bases at V and 5 bases at J, with 12 bases between the two ends. CDR3 bases: TGTGCCCTCAGACAGGCAAATGAAAAACTGTTTTTT. This encodes CALRQANEKLFF.

This clone was counted a single time. This chain joins TRBV6-5 and TRBJ1-1, with TRBD1 matching 8 bases. Trimming took 5 bases from V and 3 from J; bases not matched to a gene: 5. CDR3 length: 14 amino acids. CDR1 MNHEY and CDR2 SVGAGI come from the germline V gene. The DNA for the CDR3 is TGTGCCAGCAGTCCCTGGACAGGGTACACTGAAGCTTTCTTT. Protein: CASSPWTGYTEAFF.

The genes are TRBV27 and TRBJ2-3, with TRBD1 matching over 9 bases. Germline CDR1 reads MNHEY; CDR2 reads SMNVEV (reference sequence). This CDR3 comprises 16 residues. V lost 5 bases, J lost 5 bases, and 11 bases stayed unmatched. The CDR3 DNA follows: TGTGCCAGCAGTCCGACAGGGGGATTCACACGAGATACGCAGTATTTT. Protein sequence: CASSPTGGFTRDTQYF.

The V and J genes are TRBV2 and TRBJ2-7; D is possibly TRBD1 (6 bases). CDR1 and CDR2 (germline): SNHLY, FYNNEI. V was trimmed by 10 bases and J by 1 base, leaving 20 bases between them. The CDR3 consists of 15 residues. This CDR3 is CATTDRTVPSYEQYF. The CDR3 DNA sequence: TGTGCCACCACCGATAGGACAGTTCCTTCCTACGAGCAGTACTTC.

V is TRBV18 and J is TRBJ2-3; 10 positions agree with TRBD2. CDR3 length: 15 residues. The germline V gene has CDR1 KGHSH and CDR2 LQKENI. Unmatched junction bases numbered 4, after V lost 3 bases and J lost 4 bases. CDR3 DNA: TGTGCCAGCTCACCGAGCGGGGGGGCCCCAGATACGCAGTATTTT. Its protein product is CASSPSGGAPDTQYF. Supplemented by reference TRBV18 and TRBJ2-3, the full variable domain reads NAGVMQNPRHLVRRRGQEARLRCSPMKGHSHVYWYRQLPEEGLKFMVYLQKENIIDESGMPKERFSAEFPKEGPSILRIQQVVRGDSAAYFCASSPSGGAPDTQYFGPGTRLTVL.

This chain links TRBV5-1 with TRBJ2-3; perhaps TRBD2 as D (5 bases). There are 15 residues in the CDR3. Germline CDR1 SGHRS, CDR2 YFSETQ. V lost 0 bases and J 0 bases, leaving 8 bases between the germline ends. The CDR3 nucleotides are TGCGCCAGCAGCTTGGATACGGGAAGCACAGATACGCAGTATTTT. Amino acids: CASSLDTGSTDTQYF.

V and J are TRBV29-1 and TRBJ1-2; weak D call: TRBD1 (6 bases). This CDR3 contains 13 residues. Trimming removed 5 bases at V and 6 bases at J, with 16 bases between. Germline V gene sequence: CDR1 SQVTM, CDR2 ANQGSEA. CDR3 sequence reads: CSVPKEGGHGYTF. Written as DNA, the CDR3 is TGCAGCGTTCCAAAGGAGGGGGGGCATGGCTACACCTTC.

The V call is TRBV13, the J call TRBJ2-2, with D maybe TRBD2 (6 bases). The CDR3 loop spans 16 amino acids. Germline CDR1 is PRHDT and CDR2 is FYEKMQ (reference sequence). The V end lost 1 base, the J end lost 5 bases, and 14 bases lay between the germline ends. The CDR3 loop reads CASSLVETSRTGELFF. The CDR3, as DNA: TGTGCCAGCAGCTTAGTAGAAACTAGCCGGACCGGGGAGCTGTTTTTT.